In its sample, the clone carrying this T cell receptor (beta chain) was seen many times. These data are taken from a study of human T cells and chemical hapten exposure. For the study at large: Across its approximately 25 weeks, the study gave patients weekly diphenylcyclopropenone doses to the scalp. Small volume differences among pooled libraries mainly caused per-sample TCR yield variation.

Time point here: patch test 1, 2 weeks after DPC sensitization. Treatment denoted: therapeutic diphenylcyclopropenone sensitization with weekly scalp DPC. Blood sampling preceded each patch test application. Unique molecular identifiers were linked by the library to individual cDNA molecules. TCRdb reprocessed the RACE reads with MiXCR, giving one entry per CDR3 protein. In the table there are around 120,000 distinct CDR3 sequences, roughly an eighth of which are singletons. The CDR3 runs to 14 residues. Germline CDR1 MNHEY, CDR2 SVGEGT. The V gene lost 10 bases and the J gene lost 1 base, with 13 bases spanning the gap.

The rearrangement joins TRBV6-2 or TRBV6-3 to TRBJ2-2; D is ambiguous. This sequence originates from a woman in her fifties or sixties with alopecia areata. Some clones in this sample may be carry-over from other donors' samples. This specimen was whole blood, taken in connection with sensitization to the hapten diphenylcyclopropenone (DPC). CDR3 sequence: CAIRLLLNTGELFF. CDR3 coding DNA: TGTGCCATTCGACTGCTACTGAACACCGGGGAGCTGTTTTTT.